The T cell receptor beta chain described here comes from a study of identical twins (dated by TCRdb to 2015 to 2016). Study-level background: To test whether fetal clonotypes persist, this study deep-sequenced TCR alpha and beta repertoires from monozygotic twins, from unrelated adults of various ages, and from cord blood. To rule out contamination, the twin experiments were replicated at different times with different library preparation protocols. What the work shows at the level of the full study, not this receptor alone: Zero-insertion analyses could be partly confounded by invariant T cells such as MAIT and iNKT, although diverse VJ usage argued against such confounding for most clonotypes. In monozygotic twins, recombination models systematically underestimated out-of-frame TCR alpha sharing, but the models matched the sharing seen between unrelated individuals. The excess sharing between twins in beta out-of-frame sequences was weaker because fewer shared sequences reduced the signal-to-noise ratio. Compared with coincidental sharing between unrelated individuals, an excess of low generation-probability sequences was observed among out-of-frame TCR alpha sequences shared between twins. Because the same donors could not be followed over many years, conclusions were based on cross-sectional statistical analysis. Abundant cord blood beta clonotypes carried fewer insertions; young adult naive repertoires showed a weaker similar trend, while memory repertoires showed none.

This clonotype has only a few counts. Its cognate antigen has yet to be identified. There are no base qualities to consult, and no much larger clone falls within one base. The CDR3, cysteine through phenylalanine, is 15 amino acids long. Kept here is only the CDR3 DNA, which spans 45 bases and is read in frame from base 1. At the junction V is shortened by 1 base and J by 3 bases, with 10 bases in between. Reading the germline V gene gives CDR1 SGHTA and CDR2 FQGTGA. Library construction relied on 5' RACE. The sequencer listed for this sample is Illumina HiSeq 2000. Template switching added a universal primer binding site, and the final cDNA carried a unique molecular identifier that allowed TCR cDNA molecules to be counted accurately. Specific primers in the conserved constant-segment region were used to synthesize first-strand cDNA for TCR alpha and beta chains. To control for contamination, every cDNA library was double barcoded, receiving both a SMART-Mk sample barcode and Illumina barcodes. Two successive PCR steps introduced TruSeq adapter sequences along with Illumina sample barcodes. The TCR alpha and beta cDNA libraries were sequenced on the Illumina HiSeq platform using custom primers. In the paper's pipeline: Raw reads were processed with MiGEC to extract unique molecular identifiers, and MiXCR was used to determine CDR3 positions. Recombination models were inferred per individual with the repgenHMM and IGoR tools using an EM algorithm. The analysis of shared clonotypes was done with the tcR package in R, with sharing normalized by the product of cloneset sizes. To study raw recombination free of thymic and clonal selection effects, out-of-frame nonproductive sequences were analyzed. TCRdb's own reprocessing of the public reads used fastp at Q25 and MiXCR and kept productive beta chains. Identical CDR3 proteins give one entry, which carries the most common genes and DNA. What appears here as the V and J calls and clone size reflects TCRdb's work, not the paper's. The sample includes more than 250,000 distinct CDR3 sequences, with roughly 8.6% observed a single time. Clones ranked in the top ten supply less than 2.5% of the sample.

Only healthy Caucasian donors were included. Three pairs of female monozygotic twins, all aged roughly 18 to 29 years, were included in the twin cohort. Miltenyi CD45RO+ enrichment and human naive T-cell isolation kits were used to isolate memory (CD45RO+) and naive T cells from PBMC. This sample was shared with a second study, whose subject was yellow fever vaccine responses in identical twins. In that second paper, the authors write: According to the authors, the vaccine-induced T cell response in identical twins seemed to be partly convergent and partly specific to each individual. In identical twins, the study followed T cell clones that responded to the vaccine with precision.

The rearrangement joined TRBV7-3 to TRBJ2-1; the D element might be TRBD1 or TRBD2, as each aligns at 5 bases. The specimen was memory (CD45RO+) T cells sorted from blood. The sample's cell subset or site label, decoded: CD45RO+ enriched T cells. This TCR came from a woman between 18 and 29 years old in good health. The CDR3 protein sequence reads: CASSLKGEYYNEQFF. The DNA is TGTGCCAGCAGCTTAAAAGGGGAGTACTACAATGAGCAGTTCTTC.